This is a list of T cell receptor beta chains from one sample in a study of T-cell memory formation after mild COVID-19. TCRdb ran MiXCR on the 5' RACE reads and lists one entry per CDR3 protein. The repertoire holds around 140,000 distinct CDR3 sequences, with under 25% as singletons. The source material was PBMCs or a T cell subset sorted from them (not recorded which). These receptor sequences come from an adult woman who had mild COVID-19 (a few samples of this study predate the infection). Cell type and time point are not known. The CDR3 runs from the conserved cysteine through the conserved F or W. Each record gives: CDR3 DNA, CDR3 protein, J gene, D gene, clone size, V gene. A D gene is named only where the DNA matches it firmly. The size field is filled for only some rows; it gives once, few, many or a size class.

TGCGCCAGCAGCGCGGTCGGAGGGCGGGAGGGCGAGCAGTTCTTC CASSAVGGREGEQFF TRBJ2-1 TRBD2 few TRBV5-1
TGTGCCAGCAGCGTCTCCCCCGGACATAGTGCTGAAGCTTTCTTT CASSVSPGHSAEAFF TRBJ1-1 - few TRBV9
TGTGCTAGTCAATTAGACCGCGGCGAGCAGTACTTC CASQLDRGEQYF TRBJ2-7 - few TRBV12-5
TGTCGGGAGGGTACTAATGAAAAACTGTTTTTT CREGTNEKLFF TRBJ1-4 - - TRBV24-1
TGCAGTGCAGGGCTAGCGGACCTAGGGGATGAGCAGTTCTTC CSAGLADLGDEQFF TRBJ2-1 TRBD2 once TRBV20-1
TGTGCCAGCTCAATGGGTCGGGGTGAAGCTTTCTTT CASSMGRGEAFF TRBJ1-1 - - TRBV18
TGTGCCAGCAGCCACCTAGGGGGGGGTGGCTATGGCTACACCTTC CASSHLGGGGYGYTF TRBJ1-2 - many TRBV4-2
TGCAGCGTTGAAACGGGGCCTGGCTGGAATCCCGAGCAGTACTTC CSVETGPGWNPEQYF TRBJ2-7 - - TRBV29-1
TGCGCCAGCAGCCCCGAGGCCGCTGCCTATGAGCAGTTCTTC CASSPEAAAYEQFF TRBJ2-1 - many TRBV4-3
TGTGCCAGCAGCAAAGACAGGGGGCGGAATGAGCAGTTCTTC CASSKDRGRNEQFF TRBJ2-1 TRBD1 few TRBV7-3
TGTGCCAGCAGCTTAGGGTCATTCAATCAGCCCCAGCATTTT CASSLGSFNQPQHF TRBJ1-5 - few TRBV11-2
TGTGCCACGACAGCGTATAGCAATCAGCCCCAGCATTTT CATTAYSNQPQHF TRBJ1-5 - - TRBV15
TGTGCCAGCAGCCAAGCGGCAGGGGGGCGGGTCGAGCAGTACTTC CASSQAAGGRVEQYF TRBJ2-7 - few TRBV3-1
TGTGCCAGCAGCCTATGGGGACTATACGAGCAGTACTTC CASSLWGLYEQYF TRBJ2-7 TRBD2 once TRBV7-2
TGTGCCAGCAGCCGAGGGACTAGCGGACTCACAGATACGCAGTATTTT CASSRGTSGLTDTQYF TRBJ2-3 TRBD2 many TRBV4-2
TGTGCCAGCAGTTTAAACAGGGGTGAAAAACTGTTTTTT CASSLNRGEKLFF TRBJ1-4 TRBD1 few TRBV12-3/TRBV12-4
TGTGCCAGCAGCCCGGGGGGCCAGGGAGGAAACACCATATATTTT CASSPGGQGGNTIYF TRBJ1-3 - few TRBV9
TGTGCCAGCAGTTTCCGGTATTTGGGGGAGCAGACCCAGTACTTC CASSFRYLGEQTQYF TRBJ2-5 - few TRBV2
TGTGCCAGCGGCGCGGGGCGGGGGCCCTACGAGCAGTACTTC CASGAGRGPYEQYF TRBJ2-7 - few TRBV12-3/TRBV12-4
TGCAGTGCTAGAGATCGGAAGGGTTACTCTGGAAACACCATATATTTT CSARDRKGYSGNTIYF TRBJ1-3 - few TRBV20-1
TGTGCCAGCAGCTTCGGGAGTAGCAATCAGCCCCAGCATTTT CASSFGSSNQPQHF TRBJ1-5 - few TRBV3-1
TGTGCCAGCAGTCTTTCAGGGGTCACTGAAGCTTTCTTT CASSLSGVTEAFF TRBJ1-1 - few TRBV16
TGTGCCAGCAGCCGAGCCGGGACAGGGGGGAATGAGCAGTTCTTC CASSRAGTGGNEQFF TRBJ2-1 TRBD1 few TRBV7-3
TGCAGTGCTAACCCGAAGGGCAGGCAAGAGACCCAGTACTTC CSANPKGRQETQYF TRBJ2-5 - few TRBV20-1
TGCGCCAGCTCGCGGGGGGACACAGATACGCAGTATTTT CASSRGDTDTQYF TRBJ2-3 TRBD2 - TRBV5-1
TGTGCCAGCAGTGAGGGGAGGGCTAGCGGGAGATTGGACTTC CASSEGRASGRLDF TRBJ2-7 TRBD2 few TRBV25-1
TGTGCCACCACGCGGACTAGCAGATCCACCGGGGAGCTGTTTTTT CATTRTSRSTGELFF TRBJ2-2 TRBD2 - TRBV6-2/TRBV6-3
TGTGCCAGCAGTTACAGCTCTGGGGCCAACGTCCTGACTTTC CASSYSSGANVLTF TRBJ2-6 - - TRBV12-3/TRBV12-4
TGCGCCTGCCGAAAGACAGGGACGAACACCGGGGAGCTGTTTTTT CACRKTGTNTGELFF TRBJ2-2 TRBD1 few TRBV5-1
TGCGCCAGCACTCCTCTTGGGACAGACAACACAGATACGCAGTATTTT CASTPLGTDNTDTQYF TRBJ2-3 TRBD1 - TRBV5-1
TGTGCCAGCAGTTACGACGGTCGCGGAAACACCATATATTTT CASSYDGRGNTIYF TRBJ1-3 - - TRBV6-5
TGCGCCAGCAGCCCCACCGATGCTAGCGGGAGGAGGGAGACCCAGTACTTC CASSPTDASGRRETQYF TRBJ2-5 TRBD2 - TRBV4-3
TGTGCCAGCAGAAGGACAGTCTCCTACGAGCAGTACTTC CASRRTVSYEQYF TRBJ2-7 - few TRBV11-3
TGTGCCACCAGCAGAGATGCGGACTACGAGCAGTACTTC CATSRDADYEQYF TRBJ2-7 - once TRBV15
TGCAGTGCTAGAGTTGGGGCATCCACAGGGGACTATAATTCACCCCTCCACTTT CSARVGASTGDYNSPLHF TRBJ1-6 TRBD1 few TRBV20-1
TGTGCCAGCAGTTTAGGACAGGCCCGAGAGACCCAGTACTTC CASSLGQARETQYF TRBJ2-5 - few TRBV12-3/TRBV12-4
TGTGCCAGCAGTTTGAATGGGGGCGCCATCTATGGCTACACCTTC CASSLNGGAIYGYTF TRBJ1-2 - - TRBV6-5
TGCGCCAGCAGCCGGGGACAGGGATTCACTGAAGCTTTCTTT CASSRGQGFTEAFF TRBJ1-1 TRBD1 - TRBV4-1
TGCGCCAGCAGCCAAGATCTCGGGACAGCCAACACCGGGGAGCTGTTTTTT CASSQDLGTANTGELFF TRBJ2-2 TRBD1 - TRBV4-3
TGCAGTGCTACGACAGGGTGGGAGACCCAGTACTTC CSATTGWETQYF TRBJ2-5 TRBD1 - TRBV20-1
TGCGCCAGCAGCTTAGCCTACACCGGGGAGCTGTTTTTT CASSLAYTGELFF TRBJ2-2 - many TRBV5-1
TGTGCCATCCCCTGGGGGAGGCAGACTACAACTAATGAAAAACTGTTTTTT CAIPWGRQTTTNEKLFF TRBJ1-4 - few TRBV5-5
TGTGCCAGCAGCCGAATTATCGGGTCAGCTTATGGCTACACCTTC CASSRIIGSAYGYTF TRBJ1-2 - - TRBV9
TGTGCCAGCAGCTGGACTAGCGGGATGGGCACAGATACGCAGTATTTT CASSWTSGMGTDTQYF TRBJ2-3 TRBD2 few TRBV7-2
TGTGCCAGCAGCTTAGCCTCCGTACAGGGGGGGTCACCCCTCCACTTT CASSLASVQGGSPLHF TRBJ1-6 TRBD1 - TRBV7-2
TGCGCCAGCAGCCAAGATCTGATAGCGGGAAATGAGCAGTTCTTC CASSQDLIAGNEQFF TRBJ2-1 TRBD2 few TRBV4-3
TGTGCCAGCAGCTTATGGGCAGGGGGCGGTACCGGGGAGCTGTTTTTT CASSLWAGGGTGELFF TRBJ2-2 TRBD1 - TRBV7-2
TGCGCCAGCAGCTTGGGCACCGGGACAGGGGGCAATGGCTACACCTTC CASSLGTGTGGNGYTF TRBJ1-2 TRBD1 - TRBV5-1
TGTGCCAGCAGGAGGGAGGCCCTCGGGTACGAGCAGTACTTC CASRREALGYEQYF TRBJ2-7 - - TRBV5-4
TGTGCCAGCAGCTCCCCAAAAAACTTAAGCTCTGGGGCCAACGTCCTGACTTTC CASSSPKNLSSGANVLTF TRBJ2-6 - few TRBV7-9
TGCAGTGCTAGAGATAGAAGCGGGCCCTACGAGCAGTACTTC CSARDRSGPYEQYF TRBJ2-7 - few TRBV20-1
TGTGCCAGCAGCTTGGACCCGACCCTCGCAAATTCACCCCTCCACTTT CASSLDPTLANSPLHF TRBJ1-6 - - TRBV5-4
TGCGCCAGCAGCTCGGCCGGGGAGACCCAGTACTTC CASSSAGETQYF TRBJ2-5 - - TRBV5-1
TGTGCCAGCAGCGTAGTGTTTTCGGCAGATACGCAGTATTTT CASSVVFSADTQYF TRBJ2-3 - - TRBV9
TGTGCCAGCTCACCTGGGGTCGAAGCTTTCTTT CASSPGVEAFF TRBJ1-1 - once TRBV18
TGTGCCATCAGTGAACGGCAACATAGGAACACTGAAGCTTTCTTT CAISERQHRNTEAFF TRBJ1-1 - few TRBV10-3